The T cell receptor beta chain described here comes from a study of T cell responses to AZD1222 COVID-19 vaccine. Study-level findings and limits: Among spike-specific TCRs, nearly half reportedly target unmutated variant regions. Spike was spanned by vaccine-associated CD4 TCRs, which were dominant at 160-218 and 743-854. There were mostly white British donors and more females than males, and clonal diversity was possibly underestimated.

J lost 6 bases, V lost 4 bases, and 4 bases had no gene match. This CDR3 contains 15 residues. The germline V gene has CDR1 MNHEY and CDR2 SVGEGT. Both about-4-week and about-12-week second-dose recipients were combined. A remark on this clone: Its antigen is still unknown.

This table comes from immunoSEQ multiplex PCR, and its TCRdb copy is limited to in-frame clones, with some not included. This sample has 120,000 to 150,000 clones, with just over 90% found just once. The TCR comes from an adult who received the AZD1222 COVID-19 vaccine. Sequenced here: peripheral blood, sampled 28 days after the second AZD1222 dose. The chain uses TRBV6-2 or TRBV6-3 and TRBJ2-2, with 11 bases lining up with TRBD2. Here the CDR3 DNA reads TGTGCCAGCAGTTTAGCGGGAGGGCCTGCCGGGGAGCTGTTTTTT. Amino acids: CASSLAGGPAGELFF.